The rows below give T cell receptor beta chains drawn from one sample of a study of blood T cell repertoires in COVID-19. The assay was immunoSEQ multiplex PCR, and TCRdb's table has in-frame clones only and misses some. The data show around 150,000 clones, with 80% to 90% seen just once and about 10% held by the top ten. The source material was peripheral blood. The receptor source for this set is a man aged 60 to 69 with active or convalescent COVID-19. Each CDR3 is given with its conserved first and last residue. Fields, in order: J gene, V gene, clone size, D gene, CDR3 DNA, CDR3 protein. A D gene is named only where the DNA matches it firmly. Rows give clone size only sometimes, using once, few, many, or a class for an expanded clone.

>TRBJ2-7|TRBV7-2|once|.
TGTGCCAGCAGCTGGACAGCGCCCGAGCAGTACTTC
CASSWTAPEQYF
>TRBJ1-1|TRBV5-1|once|.
TGCGCCAGCAGTATCGGGGGACGGGGGAACACTGAAGCTTTCTTT
CASSIGGRGNTEAFF
>TRBJ2-7|TRBV5-6|.|TRBD2
TGTGCCAGCAGCTTGGCAGCGGGAGGGCCCTACGAGCAGTACTTC
CASSLAAGGPYEQYF
>TRBJ2-7|TRBV5-4|few|.
TGTGCCAGCAGCTTGAGCAGCGACTCCTACGAGCAGTACTTC
CASSLSSDSYEQYF
>TRBJ2-7|TRBV27|.|TRBD2
TGTGCCAGCAGTTCTATTCGCGGGAGCTCCTACGAGCAGTACTTC
CASSSIRGSSYEQYF
>TRBJ1-2|TRBV6-1|.|TRBD1
TGTGCCAGCAGTGATTGGACAGGGGACTATGGCTACACCTTC
CASSDWTGDYGYTF
>TRBJ1-5|TRBV24-1|.|.
TGTGCCACCGCGGACAGATACAATCAGCCCCAGCATTTT
CATADRYNQPQHF
>TRBJ1-1|TRBV7-9|.|TRBD1
TGTGCCAGCAGCTTGGACAGGGTGAACACTGAAGCTTTCTTT
CASSLDRVNTEAFF
>TRBJ2-3|TRBV4-1|.|TRBD2
TGCGCCAGCAGCCAAGATAAACTAGCGGGAGTATTAGATACGCAGTATTTT
CASSQDKLAGVLDTQYF
>TRBJ2-1|TRBV9|.|.
TGTGCCAGCAGCGTAGAGGGGCAGGGAGGAAATGAGCAGTTCTTC
CASSVEGQGGNEQFF
>TRBJ1-5|TRBV9|.|.
TGTGCCAGCAGCTCAGGGCCCACACTAAGGCAGCCCCAGCATTTT
CASSSGPTLRQPQHF
>TRBJ1-5|TRBV18|.|.
TGTGCCAGCTCACTACAGGGAAATCAGCCCCAGCATTTT
CASSLQGNQPQHF
>TRBJ2-3|TRBV5-6|once|.
TGTGCCAGCAGCAGATTGCTAGCGGAGGGGGCAGATACGCAGTATTTT
CASSRLLAEGADTQYF
>TRBJ1-1|TRBV7-8|once|.
TGTGCCAGCAGCTTAGTTGCGGGGGCGGCCACTGAAGCTTTCTTT
CASSLVAGAATEAFF
>TRBJ2-7|TRBV27|.|.
TGTGCCAGCAGTCCAGGCCCCTACGAGCAGTACTTC
CASSPGPYEQYF
>TRBJ2-3|TRBV29-1|.|.
TGCAGCGTTGTTCGAGGGTGGATGAGCACAGATACGCAGTATTTT
CSVVRGWMSTDTQYF
>TRBJ2-1|TRBV6-4|.|.
TGTGCCAGCAGTACACAGGGAAGCTCCTACAATGAGCAGTTCTTC
CASSTQGSSYNEQFF
>TRBJ2-1|TRBV24-1|.|.
TGTGCCACCCCTCGGGGTGAGCAGTTCTTC
CATPRGEQFF
>TRBJ2-7|TRBV5-8|.|TRBD1
TGTGCCAGCAGCCGGACAGGGTGGACCTACGAGCAGTACTTC
CASSRTGWTYEQYF
>TRBJ1-2|TRBV27|.|TRBD1
TGTGCCAGCAGTCTGGACAGGGATTATGGCTACACCTTC
CASSLDRDYGYTF
>TRBJ2-7|TRBV27|.|.
TGTGCCAGCAGTTTAACAGAGAACTACGAGCAGTACTTC
CASSLTENYEQYF
>TRBJ2-3|TRBV9|.|.
TGTGCCAGCAGCGTAGGCAGGGGAAGGACAGATACGCAGTATTTT
CASSVGRGRTDTQYF
>TRBJ2-7|TRBV5-4|.|TRBD1
TGTGCCAGCAGCTCAGGGGGTAAGGGCTACGAGCAGTACTTC
CASSSGGKGYEQYF
>TRBJ2-1|TRBV3-1/TRBV3-2|once|.
TGTGCCAGCAGCCAAGAAGGGGCCGTCTATGAGCAGTTCTTC
CASSQEGAVYEQFF
>TRBJ2-5|TRBV24-1|.|.
TGTGCCACCAGTGGGGAGGTTCAAGAGACCCAGTACTTC
CATSGEVQETQYF
>TRBJ2-7|TRBV29-1|.|TRBD1
TGCAGCGTTGGGACAGGTACCTACGAGCAGTACTTC
CSVGTGTYEQYF
>TRBJ1-1|TRBV5-4|.|.
TGTGCCAGCAGCCCGCCGGGAGACACTGAAGCTTTCTTT
CASSPPGDTEAFF
>TRBJ2-7|TRBV5-1|.|TRBD1
TGCGCCAGCAGCTTAACAGGGGGCACGCGGGACGAGCAGTACTTC
CASSLTGGTRDEQYF
>TRBJ1-4|TRBV28|.|.
TGTGCCAGCGGGGCGGGGGGGCGCGCTGAAAAACTGTTTTTT
CASGAGGRAEKLFF
>TRBJ2-7|TRBV6-6|.|TRBD2
TGTGCCAGCAGCCCGGGGGGGGTCCCCTACGAGCAGTACTTC
CASSPGGVPYEQYF
>TRBJ2-3|TRBV2|.|.
TGTGCCAGCAGTGACCGGACAGATACGCAGTATTTT
CASSDRTDTQYF
>TRBJ2-1|TRBV18|.|.
TGTGCCAGCTCACCATTCGGGGAATCCTACAATGAGCAGTTCTTC
CASSPFGESYNEQFF
>TRBJ2-5|TRBV11-1|.|TRBD2
TGTGCCAGCACTTTTCCCGGGGGGGAGACCCAGTACTTC
CASTFPGGETQYF
>TRBJ2-3|TRBV5-6|.|TRBD1
TGTGCCAGCTCCAGGGGGACAGATACGCAGTATTTT
CASSRGTDTQYF
>TRBJ2-1|TRBV3-1/TRBV3-2|once|TRBD2
TGTGCCAGCAGCCCCAGGACTAGCGGGAGGGACAATGAGCAGTTCTTC
CASSPRTSGRDNEQFF
>TRBJ2-7|TRBV6-2/TRBV6-3|.|TRBD1
TGTGCCAGCAGCCCACACTCCGGGACAGGGCGCTACGAGCAGTACTTC
CASSPHSGTGRYEQYF
>TRBJ2-3|TRBV7-9|.|TRBD2
TGTGCCAGCAGCTTAGACCGGACTAGGCATTTT
CASSLDRTRHF
>TRBJ2-5|TRBV9|once|TRBD1
TGTGCCAGCAGCGTAGGCAGTAACAGGGGAGAGACCCAGTACTTC
CASSVGSNRGETQYF
>TRBJ2-7|TRBV28|.|TRBD1
TGTGCCAGCAGTTTGGGACAGGGGGCTAAGAAGCAGTACTTC
CASSLGQGAKKQYF
>TRBJ2-1|TRBV28|.|TRBD2
TGTGCCAGCAGCCAGCCCGCACTAGCGGGTCGTAATGAGCAGTTCTTC
CASSQPALAGRNEQFF
>TRBJ1-1|TRBV19|.|TRBD1
TGTGCCAGTAGTCGAGGGGGCCTAAACACTGAAGCTTTCTTT
CASSRGGLNTEAFF
>TRBJ2-7|TRBV6-5|.|TRBD2
TGTGCCAGCAGTTACTCTATAGCTAGCGGTCTTTACGAGCAGTACTTC
CASSYSIASGLYEQYF
>TRBJ1-5|TRBV28|.|TRBD1
TGTGCCAGCAGTTTATTGTCCGTCAGGGGGCTAAGTCAGCCCCAGCATTTT
CASSLLSVRGLSQPQHF
>TRBJ2-5|TRBV6-2/TRBV6-3|.|TRBD1
TGTGCCAGCAGCACGACAGGGAACCAAGAGACCCAGTACTTC
CASSTTGNQETQYF
>TRBJ2-7|TRBV3-1/TRBV3-2|.|TRBD1
TGTGCCAGCAGCCAGCCCCCTTGCAGGGGGACCTACGAGCAGTACTTC
CASSQPPCRGTYEQYF
>TRBJ2-2|TRBV7-9|.|.
TGTGCCAGCAGCCCGTTAACAGGGACAAATTCCGGGGAGCTGTTTTTT
CASSPLTGTNSGELFF
>TRBJ1-3|TRBV9|.|.
TGTGCCAGCAGCCCTCCAGGGGCTTCTGGAAACACCATATATTTT
CASSPPGASGNTIYF
>TRBJ2-2|TRBV5-7|.|.
TGTGCCAGCAGCTTGGATAGTGTGGGGGCGTCCGGGGAGCTGTTTTTT
CASSLDSVGASGELFF
>TRBJ1-3|TRBV9|.|.
TGTGCCAGCAGCGTGGGGGGGCTAAGTGGAAACACCATATATTTT
CASSVGGLSGNTIYF
>TRBJ2-1|TRBV9|.|TRBD2
TGTGCCAGCAGCGTAGTTCTAGCGGGAGGGCTCCATGAGCAGTTCTTC
CASSVVLAGGLHEQFF
>TRBJ2-2|TRBV19|once|TRBD1
TGTGCCAGTCGGGGACAGGGTTCCACCGGGGAGCTGTTTTTT
CASRGQGSTGELFF
>TRBJ1-4|TRBV5-5|.|TRBD1
TGTGCCAGCAGCTGGGGACAGGGGATTAATGAAAAACTGTTTTTT
CASSWGQGINEKLFF
>TRBJ2-7|TRBV5-1|once|TRBD1
TGCGCCAGCAGCCTCGGGACAGGGGGGTCCTACGAGCAGTACTTC
CASSLGTGGSYEQYF
>TRBJ2-7|TRBV6-5|.|TRBD1
TGTGCCAGCAGTTACTACCGGACAGGGGGGAACGAGCAGTACTTC
CASSYYRTGGNEQYF
>TRBJ1-2|TRBV10-3|few|.
TGTGCCATCAGTGAGGAGGCCTACGGAGGCTACACCTTC
CAISEEAYGGYTF